This TCR beta chain was documented in a study of blood T cells in healthy people across ages. A second PCR of about 7 to 11 cycles used a sample-barcoded 5' primer and a J-beta primer mix. The authors tagged each cDNA molecule using a template-switch adaptor with 12 random nucleotides. TCRdb re-analysed the 5' RACE reads in MiXCR, keeping a single row per CDR3 protein. The profile shows about 770,000 distinct CDR3 sequences, 44% of them singletons. The table lists this clonotype with a few counts. The draw of peripheral blood yielded ten milliliters from each donor. Samples each had at least 5 micrograms of total RNA extracted. There are 14 residues in the CDR3.

Sequencing was done on a sample of blood. The chain has TRBV12-3 or TRBV12-4 and TRBJ2-5; tentatively, D is TRBD1 or TRBD2 (6 bases each). Judging by the DNA end, TRBJ2-7 fits better; the J call may be wrong. This TCR was recovered from a man aged 60-69 years in good health. CDR3 sequence reads: CASRNAGGAPEQYF. In DNA, the CDR3 is TGTGCCAGCAGGAATGCCGGGGGCGCACCCGAGCAGTACTTC.